A selection of T cell receptor beta chains follows, all from one sample in a study of blood T cell repertoires in COVID-19. The repertoire was sequenced with immunoSEQ multiplex PCR; TCRdb's copy has only in-frame clones and lacks some. The table has over 100,000 clones, 87% seen once. The sample taken for sequencing was peripheral blood. The source of these receptors is a woman aged 50 to 65 with COVID-19, enrolled during active disease. Both conserved end residues are part of each CDR3. A D gene is named only where the DNA matches it firmly. Part of the rows lack a size; the others show once, few, many or a class for expanded clones.

TRBV6-5	TRBJ2-7	TRBD1	16	-	CASSYGPDRGVYEQYF	TGTGCCAGCAGTTACGGCCCTGACAGGGGGGTGTACGAGCAGTACTTC
TRBV5-1	TRBJ1-2	-	13	-	CASSEGDGYGYTF	TGCGCCAGCAGCGAGGGGGACGGTTATGGCTACACCTTC
TRBV5-1	TRBJ1-6	TRBD1	17	-	CASSLYSPTGGISPLHF	TGCGCCAGCAGCTTGTACTCCCCAACAGGGGGCATTTCACCCCTCCACTTT
TRBV3-1/TRBV3-2	TRBJ2-3	TRBD2	15	-	CASNHPAGGTDTQYF	TGTGCCAGCAACCACCCTGCGGGGGGCACAGATACGCAGTATTTT
TRBV20-1	TRBJ2-5	-	11	-	CLGRGQETQYF	TGCCTAGGCAGGGGCCAAGAGACCCAGTACTTC
TRBV7-9	TRBJ1-2	-	12	medium-sized	CASSLGDYGYTF	TGTGCCAGCAGCTTGGGAGACTATGGCTACACCTTC
TRBV27	TRBJ2-6	-	16	once	CASSLSGSSGANVLTF	TGTGCCAGCAGTTTATCGGGGAGCTCTGGGGCCAACGTCCTGACTTTC
TRBV2	TRBJ1-4	-	16	-	CASSGGRGLNGEKLFF	TGTGCCAGCAGTGGAGGCAGGGGTTTAAATGGTGAAAAACTGTTTTTT
TRBV7-9	TRBJ2-3	-	15	-	CASSFWAGSADTQYF	TGTGCCAGCAGCTTCTGGGCAGGATCCGCAGATACGCAGTATTTT
TRBV10-3	TRBJ2-7	-	15	-	CAIRAGRGYSYEQYF	TGTGCCATCAGAGCGGGTAGGGGATATTCCTACGAGCAGTACTTC
TRBV11-2	TRBJ1-1	-	14	few	CASSPWAGGTEAFF	TGTGCCAGCAGCCCTTGGGCCGGTGGGACTGAAGCTTTCTTT
TRBV7-9	TRBJ2-1	TRBD2	14	-	CASSLLAGWNEQFF	TGTGCCAGCAGCTTACTAGCGGGGTGGAATGAGCAGTTCTTC
TRBV28	TRBJ2-7	-	12	-	CASKIGGGEQYF	TGTGCCAGCAAAATAGGGGGTGGCGAGCAGTACTTC